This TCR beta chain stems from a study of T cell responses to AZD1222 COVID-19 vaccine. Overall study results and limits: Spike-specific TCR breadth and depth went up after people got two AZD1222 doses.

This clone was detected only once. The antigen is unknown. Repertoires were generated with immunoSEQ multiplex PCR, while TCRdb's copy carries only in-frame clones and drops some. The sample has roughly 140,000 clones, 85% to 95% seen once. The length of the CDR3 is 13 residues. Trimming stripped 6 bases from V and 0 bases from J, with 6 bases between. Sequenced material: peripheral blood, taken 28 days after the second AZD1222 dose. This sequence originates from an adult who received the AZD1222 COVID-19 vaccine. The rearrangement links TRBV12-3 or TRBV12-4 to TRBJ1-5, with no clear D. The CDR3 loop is CASSLYSNQPQHF. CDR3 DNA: TGTGCCAGCAGCCTTTATAGCAATCAGCCCCAGCATTTT.